This paragraph covers one T cell receptor beta chain sequence. Its specificity is unknown. TCRdb's copy holds only in-frame clones and misses some; the assay was immunoSEQ multiplex PCR. The sample has more than 150,000 clones, 85% to 95% seen once; the top ten hold about 0.07%. This CDR3 is built from 14 residues. Germline V lookup: CDR1 SGHNT, CDR2 YYREEE (reference sequence). V lost 4 bases and J lost 1; bases outside the gene matches: 4. The data stem from a study of shared clonotypes between healthy human individuals. Study-level information: Donors, aged 18 to 49, were a couple of women and three men.

Whole-study findings and limits: A handful of donors shared 5% to 5.5% of their naive CD4 clonotypes.

The TCR was taken from a woman aged 25 to 39 in good health. Sequenced input: naive CD4+ T cells sorted from blood. The subset denotes: CD45RA+ positively selected. The chain employs TRBV5-4 and TRBJ1-2, with 7 bases lining up with TRBD1. CDR3 nucleotide sequence: TGTGCCAGCAGCCCGGGACAGTATAACTATGGCTACACCTTC. It specifies CASSPGQYNYGYTF. Together with reference TRBV5-4 and TRBJ1-2, the CDR3 gives the full variable domain: ETGVTQSPTHLIKTRGQQVTLRCSSQSGHNTVSWYQQALGQGPQFIFQYYREEENGRGNFPPRFSGLQFPNYSSELNVNALELDDSALYLCASSPGQYNYGYTFGSGTRLTVV.